A single T cell receptor (beta chain) is shown here with its context. This same CDR3 is encoded by further DNA sequences in the sample. The data were obtained in a study of blood T cell repertoires in COVID-19. Study-wide background: Samples taken during acute and convalescent COVID-19 were collected in the United States, Italy and Spain. T cells, B-cell-depleted T cells, or PBMCs provided the cDNA or gDNA that served as material.

Original data processing: Reference gene primer amplification gave nucleated cell count estimates. Repertoires were generated with immunoSEQ multiplex PCR, while TCRdb's copy carries only in-frame clones and drops some. The V and J calls and the clone size are those of that table, but D and trimming were determined from the DNA. This repertoire shows about 220,000 clones, 70% to 90% found once; its top ten account for roughly 15%. Cohorts were assigned according to the clinical history that participants reported. The sequence came from a woman between 45 and 65 years old with acute COVID-19. Sequenced sample: PBMCs or T cells enriched from blood (not recorded which).

This CDR3 reads CASSQNQPQHF. For the CDR3, the DNA is TGTGCCAGCAGCCAGAATCAGCCCCAGCATTTT. V usage is TRBV28 and J usage is TRBJ1-5; D gene ambiguous. Germline CDR1 MDHEN, CDR2 SYDVKM. Trimming took off 6 bases at V and 4 bases at J, with 4 bases between the two ends. This CDR3 is 11 amino acids long.